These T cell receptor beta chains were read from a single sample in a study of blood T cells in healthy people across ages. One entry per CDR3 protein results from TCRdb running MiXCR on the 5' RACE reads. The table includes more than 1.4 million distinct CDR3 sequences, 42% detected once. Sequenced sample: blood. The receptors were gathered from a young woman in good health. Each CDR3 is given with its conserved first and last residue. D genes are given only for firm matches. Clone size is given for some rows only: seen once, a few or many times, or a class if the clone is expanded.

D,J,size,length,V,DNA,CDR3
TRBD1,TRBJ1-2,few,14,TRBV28,TGTGCCAGCAGTGAGGACAGGGCTGATAATGGCTACACCTTC,CASSEDRADNGYTF
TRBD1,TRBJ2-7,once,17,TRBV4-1,TGCGCCAGCAGCCAAAACTACGGACAGGGGGCGCTGGGCGAGCAGTACTTC,CASSQNYGQGALGEQYF
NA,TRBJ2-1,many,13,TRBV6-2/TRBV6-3,TGTGCCAGCAGACAGTACGAACTTAGCGGCCAGTTCTTC,CASRQYELSGQFF
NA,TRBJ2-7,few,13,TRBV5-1,TGCGCCAGCAGCCCGGAGGGTCCCTCCGAGCAGTACTTC,CASSPEGPSEQYF
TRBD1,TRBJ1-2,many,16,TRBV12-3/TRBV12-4,TGTGCCAGCAGTTTAGGGGACAGGGGACTTTTCTATGGCTACACCTTC,CASSLGDRGLFYGYTF
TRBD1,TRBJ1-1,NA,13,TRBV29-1,TGCAGCGTGGATACAGGGGGACAGCCTGAAGCTTTCTTT,CSVDTGGQPEAFF
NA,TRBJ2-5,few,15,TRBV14,TGTGCCAGCAGCCCTTTCGCCCACAACCTGGAGACCCAGTACTTC,CASSPFAHNLETQYF
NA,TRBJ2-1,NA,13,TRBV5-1,TGCGCCAGCAGCGAGTCTATCTACAATGAGCAGTTCTTC,CASSESIYNEQFF
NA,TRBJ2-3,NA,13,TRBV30,TGTGCCTGGAGTCGAGAAGCCGCAGATACGCAGTATTTT,CAWSREAADTQYF
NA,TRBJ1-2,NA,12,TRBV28,TGTGCCAGCCCAGACAGGCCCCCAGGCTACACCTTC,CASPDRPPGYTF
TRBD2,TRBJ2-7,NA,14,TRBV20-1,TGCAGTGCTAAAGTAGCGGGGCCTTTCTACGAGCAGTACTTC,CSAKVAGPFYEQYF
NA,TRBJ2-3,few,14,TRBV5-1,TGCGCCAGCAGCTTACAGAAGAGCACAGATACGCAGTATTTT,CASSLQKSTDTQYF
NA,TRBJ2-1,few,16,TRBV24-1,TGTGCCACCAGTGATTCCTTAGCGGATACCTACAATGAGCAGTTCTTC,CATSDSLADTYNEQFF
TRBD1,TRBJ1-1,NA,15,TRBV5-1,TGCGCCAGCAGCTTCCAAACAGGGGGCGTCACTGAAGCTTTCTTT,CASSFQTGGVTEAFF
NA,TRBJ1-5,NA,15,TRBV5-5,TGTGCCAGCAGCTTGACGGGGGCCCCCAATCAGCCCCAGCATTTT,CASSLTGAPNQPQHF
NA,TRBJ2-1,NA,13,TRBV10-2,TGCGCCAGCAGATTAGCTACGAGCAATGAGCAGTTCTTC,CASRLATSNEQFF
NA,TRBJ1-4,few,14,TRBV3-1,TGTGCCAGCAGGGAACAGGGTAATAATGAAAAACTGTTTTTT,CASREQGNNEKLFF
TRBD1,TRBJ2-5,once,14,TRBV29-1,TGCACCGTCGCCACCGGGACAGGGATGGAGACCCAGTACTTC,CTVATGTGMETQYF
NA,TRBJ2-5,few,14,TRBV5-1,TGCGCCAGCAGCTTGGCAAATCCACAAGAGACCCAGTACTTC,CASSLANPQETQYF
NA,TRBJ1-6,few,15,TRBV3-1,TGTGCCAGCAGCCAAGATTGGACTCTCGATCCACCCCTCCACTTT,CASSQDWTLDPPLHF
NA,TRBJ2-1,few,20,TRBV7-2,TGTGCCAGCAGCTTACGACAGGGTGGTCGCGGGGCAATATCCTACAATGAGCAGTTCTTC,CASSLRQGGRGAISYNEQFF
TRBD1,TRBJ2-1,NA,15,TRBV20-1,TGCAGTGCTCGGAAGGACAGGGTCTTGTTCAATGAGCAGTTCTTC,CSARKDRVLFNEQFF
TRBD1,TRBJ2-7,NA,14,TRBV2,TGTGCCAGAGCCACAGGGGGCCCCTACAATGAGCAGTACTTC,CARATGGPYNEQYF
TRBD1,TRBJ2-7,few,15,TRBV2,TGTGCCAGCAGTGAGGGACAGGGGTTTAGCTACGAGCAGTACTTC,CASSEGQGFSYEQYF
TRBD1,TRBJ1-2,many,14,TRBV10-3,TGTGCCGTCTTGTCCGGGACAGGGGTCTATGGCTACACCTTC,CAVLSGTGVYGYTF
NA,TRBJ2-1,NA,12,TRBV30,TGTGCCTGGAGGAGGACGTACAATGAGCAGTTCTTC,CAWRRTYNEQFF
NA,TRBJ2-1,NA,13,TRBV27,TGTGCCAGCAGTTTAGGCTACGTTAATGAGCAGTTCTTC,CASSLGYVNEQFF
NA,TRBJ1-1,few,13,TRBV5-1,TGCGCCAGCAGCTTCGACCTGACCACTGAAGCTTTCTTT,CASSFDLTTEAFF
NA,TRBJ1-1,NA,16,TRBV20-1,TGCAGTGCCCGTACCGGGACCCTAAATCCAACCGCTGAAGCTTTCTTT,CSARTGTLNPTAEAFF
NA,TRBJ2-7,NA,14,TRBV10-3,TGTGCCATCAGTGACGGGTCTGGCTCCTACGAGCAGTACTTC,CAISDGSGSYEQYF
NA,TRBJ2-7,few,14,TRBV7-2,TGTGCCAGCAGCTTATGGACAGCTTCTTACGAGCAGTACTTC,CASSLWTASYEQYF
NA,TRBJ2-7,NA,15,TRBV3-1,TGTGCCAGCAGCCAAGATAACGAGGCAGCCTACGGGCAGTACTTC,CASSQDNEAAYGQYF
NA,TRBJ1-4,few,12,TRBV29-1,TGCAGCGTTATCTGGGCAGGTGAAAAACTGTTTTTT,CSVIWAGEKLFF
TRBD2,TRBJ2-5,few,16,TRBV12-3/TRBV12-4,TGTGCCAGCAGTTTAACCCTAGCGGGAGTAGGGGAGACCCAGTACTTC,CASSLTLAGVGETQYF
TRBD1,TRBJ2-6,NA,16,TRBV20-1,TGCAGTGCGGGTCCAGGGGGCTACCCTGGGGCCAACGTCCTGACTTTC,CSAGPGGYPGANVLTF
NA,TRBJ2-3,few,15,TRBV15,TGTGCCACCAGCAGAGTGGCCCCGGGCACAGATACGCAGTATTTT,CATSRVAPGTDTQYF